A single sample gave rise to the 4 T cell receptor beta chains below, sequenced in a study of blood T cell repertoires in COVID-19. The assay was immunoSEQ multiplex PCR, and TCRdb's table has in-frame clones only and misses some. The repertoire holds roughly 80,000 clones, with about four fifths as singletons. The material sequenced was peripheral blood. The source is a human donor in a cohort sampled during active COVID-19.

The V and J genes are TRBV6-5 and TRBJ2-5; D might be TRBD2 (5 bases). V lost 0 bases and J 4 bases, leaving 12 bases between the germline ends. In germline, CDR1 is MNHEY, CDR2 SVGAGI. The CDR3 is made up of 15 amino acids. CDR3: CASSYSTGSGETQYF. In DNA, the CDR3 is TGTGCCAGCAGTTACTCAACGGGGTCAGGAGAGACCCAGTACTTC.

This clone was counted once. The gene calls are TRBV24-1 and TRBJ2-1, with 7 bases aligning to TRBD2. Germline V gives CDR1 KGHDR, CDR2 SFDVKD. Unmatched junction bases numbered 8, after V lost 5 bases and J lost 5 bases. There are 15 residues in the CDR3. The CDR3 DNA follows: TGTGCCACCAGTGGTCCGGCGGGGGTGGACAATGAGCAGTTCTTC. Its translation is CATSGPAGVDNEQFF.

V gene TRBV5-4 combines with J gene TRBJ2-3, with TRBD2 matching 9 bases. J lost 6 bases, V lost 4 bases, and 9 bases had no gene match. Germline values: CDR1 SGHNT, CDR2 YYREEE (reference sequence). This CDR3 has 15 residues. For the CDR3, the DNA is TGTGCCAGCAGCCCGGGACTAGCTTTCACCGATACGCAGTATTTT. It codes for CASSPGLAFTDTQYF. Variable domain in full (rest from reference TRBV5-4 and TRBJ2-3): ETGVTQSPTHLIKTRGQQVTLRCSSQSGHNTVSWYQQALGQGPQFIFQYYREEENGRGNFPPRFSGLQFPNYSSELNVNALELDDSALYLCASSPGLAFTDTQYFGPGTRLTVL.

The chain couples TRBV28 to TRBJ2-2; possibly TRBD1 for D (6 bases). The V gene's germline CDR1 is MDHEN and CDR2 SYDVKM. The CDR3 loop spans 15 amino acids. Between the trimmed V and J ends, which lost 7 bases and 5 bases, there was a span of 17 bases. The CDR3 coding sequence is TGTGCCAGCAAATGGGACACCGCCGGGACCGGGGAGCTGTTTTTT. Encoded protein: CASKWDTAGTGELFF.